This T cell receptor beta chain was obtained from a study of cytomegalovirus exposure and HLA in healthy donors. The primer mix had 60 Vbeta and 13 Jbeta primers. Sequenced by immunoSEQ multiplex PCR; TCRdb stores in-frame clones only, minus some. The sample lists about 160,000 clones, 80% occurring once. Germline V gene lookup returns CDR1 KGHSH and CDR2 LQKENI. The CDR3 runs 14 residues. V lost 6 bases and J lost 5; bases outside the gene matches: 7. Healthy bone marrow donors made up the donors. As for this clone: Antigen specificity is unknown.

Findings of the study overall: Associated with cytomegalovirus, according to the listing, were 150 to 200 TCR beta chains. Within the data, a cluster of highly shared sequence variants was likely a sequencing artifact. Presence/absence analyses supposed approximately even sequencing depth among donors.

The receptor was derived from a woman between 50 and 59 years old in good health and CMV-seropositive. The chain links TRBV18 to TRBJ2-7; 10 positions agree with TRBD1. Sequencing used PBMCs. This chain's CDR3 is CASSRPGQGNEQYF. DNA of the CDR3: TGTGCCAGCTCCCGTCCGGGACAGGGGAACGAGCAGTACTTC.